One T cell receptor beta chain is described in this entry. The J segment lost 7 bases and the V segment lost 2 bases, leaving 5 bases of the junction unmatched. The CDR3 runs to 14 residues. The data were obtained in a study of T cells after yellow fever vaccination. Each CDR3 protein is one row after TCRdb ran MiXCR on the 5' RACE reads. The sample lists fewer than 650,000 distinct CDR3 sequences, roughly a fifth occurring once. This sequence originates from a man younger than 35 who received the YFV17D yellow fever vaccine. The input for sequencing was PBMCs, taken more than 20 days after the first yellow fever vaccination. The J gene is TRBJ1-5, the V gene TRBV12-3 or TRBV12-4, with 7 positions matching TRBD1. CDR3 protein: CASSLTGAGQPQHF. Written as DNA, the CDR3 is TGTGCCAGCAGTTTAACAGGGGCAGGCCAGCCCCAGCATTTT.